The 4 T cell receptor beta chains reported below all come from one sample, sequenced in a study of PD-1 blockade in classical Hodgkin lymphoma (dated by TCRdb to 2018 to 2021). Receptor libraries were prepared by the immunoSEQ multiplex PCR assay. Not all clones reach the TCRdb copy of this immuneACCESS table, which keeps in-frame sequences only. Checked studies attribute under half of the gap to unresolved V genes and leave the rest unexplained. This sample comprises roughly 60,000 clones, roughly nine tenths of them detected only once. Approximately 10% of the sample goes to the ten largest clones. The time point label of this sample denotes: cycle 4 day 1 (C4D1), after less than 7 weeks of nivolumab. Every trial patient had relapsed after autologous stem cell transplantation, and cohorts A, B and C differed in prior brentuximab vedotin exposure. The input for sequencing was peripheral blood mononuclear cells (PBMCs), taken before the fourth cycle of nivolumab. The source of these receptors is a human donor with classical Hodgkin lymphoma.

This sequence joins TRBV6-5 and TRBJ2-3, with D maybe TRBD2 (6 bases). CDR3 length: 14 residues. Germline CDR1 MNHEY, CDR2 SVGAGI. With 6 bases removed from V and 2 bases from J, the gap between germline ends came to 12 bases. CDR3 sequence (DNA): TGTGCCAGCAGAACTAGCATTTACACAGATACGCAGTATTTT. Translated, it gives CASRTSIYTDTQYF.

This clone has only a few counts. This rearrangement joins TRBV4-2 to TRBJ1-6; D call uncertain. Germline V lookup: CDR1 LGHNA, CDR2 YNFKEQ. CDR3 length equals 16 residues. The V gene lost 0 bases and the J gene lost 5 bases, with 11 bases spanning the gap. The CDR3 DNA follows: TGTGCCAGCAGCCAAGAATTGCAGGTAGATAATTCACCCCTCCACTTT. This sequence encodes CASSQELQVDNSPLHF.

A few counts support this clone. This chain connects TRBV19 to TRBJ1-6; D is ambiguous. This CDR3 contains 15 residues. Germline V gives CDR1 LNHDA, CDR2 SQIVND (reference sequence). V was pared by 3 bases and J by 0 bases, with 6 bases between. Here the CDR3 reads CASSMGSSYNSPLHF. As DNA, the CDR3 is TGTGCCAGTAGTATGGGCAGCTCCTATAATTCACCCCTCCACTTT.

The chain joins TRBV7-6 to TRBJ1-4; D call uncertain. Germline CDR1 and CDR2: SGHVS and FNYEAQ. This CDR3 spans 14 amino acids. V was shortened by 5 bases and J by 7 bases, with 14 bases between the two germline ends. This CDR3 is CASSATVTAEKLFF. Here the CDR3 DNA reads TGTGCCAGCAGCGCTACAGTGACGGCTGAAAAACTGTTTTTT.